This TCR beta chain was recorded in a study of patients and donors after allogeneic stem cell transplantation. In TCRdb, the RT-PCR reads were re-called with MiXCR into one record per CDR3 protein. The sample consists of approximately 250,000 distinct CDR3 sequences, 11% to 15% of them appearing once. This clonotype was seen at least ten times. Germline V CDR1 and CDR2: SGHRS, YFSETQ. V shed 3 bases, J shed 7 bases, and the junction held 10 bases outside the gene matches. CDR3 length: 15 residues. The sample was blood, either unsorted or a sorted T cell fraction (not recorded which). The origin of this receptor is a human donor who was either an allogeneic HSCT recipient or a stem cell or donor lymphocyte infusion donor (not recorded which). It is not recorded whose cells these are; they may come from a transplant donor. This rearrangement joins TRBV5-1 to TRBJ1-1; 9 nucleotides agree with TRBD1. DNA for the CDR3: TGCGCCAGCAGCTCGCACCCCGGGACAGGGCTTGAAGCTTTCTTT. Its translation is CASSSHPGTGLEAFF.